This T cell receptor (beta chain) was identified during a study of blood T cell repertoires in COVID-19. Study summary: Nucleic acid was either cDNA or gDNA, and it came from T cells, B-cell-depleted T cells, or PBMCs.

This clone was detected only once. V gave up 5 bases and J gave up 6 bases; unmatched junction bases: 7. Germline V gene lookup returns CDR1 MDHEN and CDR2 SYDVKM. CDR3 size: 15 residues. This table comes from immunoSEQ multiplex PCR, and its TCRdb copy is limited to in-frame clones, with some not included. The sample comprises hundreds of thousands of clones, 80% to 90% of which are singletons, and 5.9% rests with the top ten. The chain employs TRBV28 and TRBJ1-4, with TRBD1 matching 9 bases. Sample: peripheral blood. The receptor was derived from a man at least 80 years old with acute or convalescent COVID-19. The CDR3: CASSAPGQGYEKLFF. The CDR3 DNA is TGTGCCAGCAGTGCCCCGGGACAGGGTTATGAAAAACTGTTTTTT.